This T cell receptor beta chain was recorded in a study of early T cells in non-severe SARS-CoV-2 infection. About the study: Sequencing of bulk RNA from unsorted whole blood was done, without chain pairing.

Study-wide results and limits: The matching step, a VDJdb search, favored anti-spike CD8 responses and missed private and CD4 specificities.

In the library, individual cDNA molecules carried attached unique molecular identifiers. Each CDR3 protein gets one entry after TCRdb re-called the 5' RACE reads with MiXCR. The table includes about 49,000 distinct CDR3 sequences, more than 10% detected once. Worth noting for this clonotype: What it binds is unknown.

The germline V gene encodes CDR1 MDHEN and CDR2 SYDVKM. This CDR3 is built from 18 residues. V dropped 2 bases and J dropped 5; count of bases not matched to a gene: 11. The sample in question was whole blood, obtained at baseline. The chain uses TRBV28 and TRBJ2-2; 10 nucleotides align to TRBD2. The TCR originated in an adult who was a healthcare worker with PCR-confirmed SARS-CoV-2 infection or an uninfected control (not recorded which). The CDR3 nucleotides are TGTGCCAGCAGTTTAAGAGGGGGTACTAGCGGGAATACCGGGGAGCTGTTTTTT. Protein sequence: CASSLRGGTSGNTGELFF. Complete variable domain (other parts from reference TRBV28 and TRBJ2-2): DVKVTQSSRYLVKRTGEKVFLECVQDMDHENMFWYRQDPGLGLRLIYFSYDVKMKEKGDIPEGYSVSREKKERFSLILESASTNQTSMYLCASSLRGGTSGNTGELFFGEGSRLTVL.